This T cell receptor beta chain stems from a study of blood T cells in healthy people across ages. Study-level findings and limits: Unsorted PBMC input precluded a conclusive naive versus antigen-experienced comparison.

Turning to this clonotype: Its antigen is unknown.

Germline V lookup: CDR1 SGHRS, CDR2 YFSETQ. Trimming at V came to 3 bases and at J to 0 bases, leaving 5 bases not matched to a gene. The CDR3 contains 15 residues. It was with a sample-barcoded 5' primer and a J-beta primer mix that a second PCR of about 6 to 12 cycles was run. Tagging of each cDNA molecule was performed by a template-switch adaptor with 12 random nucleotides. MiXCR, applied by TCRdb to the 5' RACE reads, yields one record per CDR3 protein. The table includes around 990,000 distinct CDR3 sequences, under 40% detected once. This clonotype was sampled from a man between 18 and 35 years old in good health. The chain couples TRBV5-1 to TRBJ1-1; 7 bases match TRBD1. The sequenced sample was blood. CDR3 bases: TGCGCCAGCAGCTATGGGACAGACATGAACACTGAAGCTTTCTTT. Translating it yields CASSYGTDMNTEAFF.